This T cell receptor beta chain was captured by sequencing in a study of blood T cell repertoires in COVID-19. For the study at large: From T cells, B-cell-depleted T cells, or PBMCs came the material, which was cDNA or gDNA.

Some clones are missing from TCRdb's copy, which holds only in-frame ones; the method was immunoSEQ multiplex PCR. The sample holds 490,000 or so clones, around 89% seen once. Living in 24 US areas, the participants were between roughly 18 and 89 years of age. Two negative PCRs, clearance, or symptom resolution characterized the recovered Cohort 3 donors. Trimming took 5 bases from V and 9 from J; bases not matched to a gene: 9. Looked up from germline, CDR1 is SEHNR and CDR2 is FQNEAQ (reference sequence). There are 15 residues in the CDR3. The receptor was isolated from a woman between 40 and 50 years old who had recovered from COVID-19. The chain links TRBV7-9 to TRBJ1-6, with 8 bases aligning to TRBD1. Sequencing input: PBMCs or T cells enriched from blood (not recorded which). The CDR3 reads CASSADRGPGSPLHF. The CDR3 DNA reads as TGTGCCAGCAGCGCAGACAGGGGACCAGGTTCACCCCTCCACTTT.